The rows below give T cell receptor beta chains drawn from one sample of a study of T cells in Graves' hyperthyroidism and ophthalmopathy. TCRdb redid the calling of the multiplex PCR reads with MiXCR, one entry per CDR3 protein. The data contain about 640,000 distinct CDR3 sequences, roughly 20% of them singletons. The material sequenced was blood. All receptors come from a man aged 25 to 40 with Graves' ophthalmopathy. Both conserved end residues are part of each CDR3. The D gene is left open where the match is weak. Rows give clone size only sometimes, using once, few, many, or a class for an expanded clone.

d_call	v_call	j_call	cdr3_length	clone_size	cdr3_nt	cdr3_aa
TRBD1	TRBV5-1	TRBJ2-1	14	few	TGCGCCAGCAGCTTCGGACAGGAGGTCGATGAGCAGTTCTTC	CASSFGQEVDEQFF
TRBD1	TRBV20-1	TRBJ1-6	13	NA	TGCAGTGCTTGGGACAGGGTTAATTCACCCCTCCACTTT	CSAWDRVNSPLHF
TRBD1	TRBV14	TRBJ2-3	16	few	TGTGCCAGCAGCTCCCGACAGGGGTATGAAGTCGATACGCAGTATTTT	CASSSRQGYEVDTQYF
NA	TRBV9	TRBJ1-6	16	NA	TGTGCCAGCAGCGTAGGTCGTACAGGTTATAATTCACCCCTCCACTTT	CASSVGRTGYNSPLHF
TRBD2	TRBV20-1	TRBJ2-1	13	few	TGCAGTGCTAGAGAGGCGGGGGACAATGAGCAGTTCTTC	CSAREAGDNEQFF
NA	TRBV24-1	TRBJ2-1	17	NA	TGTGCCACCAGTGATTTGGGCGGAGGGAGCTCCCACAATGAGCAGTTCTTC	CATSDLGGGSSHNEQFF
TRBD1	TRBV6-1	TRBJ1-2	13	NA	TGTGCCAGCAGTGGGGACAGCGACTATGGCTACACCTTC	CASSGDSDYGYTF
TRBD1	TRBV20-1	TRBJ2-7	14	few	TGCAGTGCTGCCGGCGGGACAGGGGCCAACGAGCAGTACTTC	CSAAGGTGANEQYF
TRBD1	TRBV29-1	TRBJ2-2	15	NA	TGCAGCGTTGAGTACGGACAGGAGAACACCGGGGAGCTGTTTTTT	CSVEYGQENTGELFF
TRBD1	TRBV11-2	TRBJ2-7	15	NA	TGTGCCAGCAGCTTGAAAGGGACAGGGTTTTACGAGCAGTACTTC	CASSLKGTGFYEQYF
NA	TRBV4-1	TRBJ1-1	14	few	TGCGCCAGCAGCCAAGATCAGGGAGACACTGAAGCTTTCTTT	CASSQDQGDTEAFF
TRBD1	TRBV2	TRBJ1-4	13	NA	TGTGCCAGGAGGGACAGGGGGAATGAAAAACTGTTTTTT	CARRDRGNEKLFF
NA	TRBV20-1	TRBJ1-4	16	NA	TGCAGTGCTAGTCTTATGTCGGGCACAACTAATGAAAAACTGTTTTTT	CSASLMSGTTNEKLFF
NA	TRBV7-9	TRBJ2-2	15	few	TGTGCCAGCAGCTTATGGACCAAGAACACCGGGGAGCTGTTTTTT	CASSLWTKNTGELFF
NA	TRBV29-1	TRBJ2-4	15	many	TGCAGCGTTCCTCAGACACATCCTACCAAAAACATTCAGTACTTC	CSVPQTHPTKNIQYF
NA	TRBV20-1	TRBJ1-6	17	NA	TGCAGTGCTAGAGATAACGGCCACGGGGGATATAATTCACCCCTCCACTTT	CSARDNGHGGYNSPLHF
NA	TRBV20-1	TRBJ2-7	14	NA	TGCAGTGCTAGAGGCCAAAGTCTAATCTACGAGCAGTACTTC	CSARGQSLIYEQYF
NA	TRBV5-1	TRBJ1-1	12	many	TGCGCCAGCAGCTTGAGGATGGGGGAAGCTTTCTTT	CASSLRMGEAFF
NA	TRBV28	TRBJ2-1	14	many	TGTGCCAGCAGTTTTGCCCATGCTGGGAATGAGCAGTTCTTC	CASSFAHAGNEQFF
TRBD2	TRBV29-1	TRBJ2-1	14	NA	TGCAGCGTTCCGGGGGGATCTTCCTACAATGAGCAGTTCTTC	CSVPGGSSYNEQFF
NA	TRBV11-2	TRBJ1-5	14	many	TGTGCCAGCAGCTTTTTAGGTAGCAATCAGCCCCAGCATTTT	CASSFLGSNQPQHF
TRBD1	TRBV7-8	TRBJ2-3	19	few	TGTGCCAGCAGCCTCCCGGGACAGGGGAGTGGGGGCTTCACAGATACGCAGTATTTT	CASSLPGQGSGGFTDTQYF
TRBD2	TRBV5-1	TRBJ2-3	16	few	TGCGCCAGCAGCTTGGACCCCCGGACTAGCTTGGATACGCAGTATTTT	CASSLDPRTSLDTQYF
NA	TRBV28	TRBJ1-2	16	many	TGTGCCAGCAGTTTCCCGCTAACCCAGGGGCGTGGTGGCTACACCTTC	CASSFPLTQGRGGYTF
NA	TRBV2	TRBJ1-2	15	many	TGTGCCAGCAGTGAAGCGCTCCAGGGAGGCTATGGCTACACCTTC	CASSEALQGGYGYTF
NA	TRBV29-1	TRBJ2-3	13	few	TGCAGCGTTGTCGGCAGGGCAACAGATACGCAGTATTTT	CSVVGRATDTQYF
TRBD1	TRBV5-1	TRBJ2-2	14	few	TGCGCCAGCAGTCCCCAGGGGGACACCGGGGAGCTGTTTTTT	CASSPQGDTGELFF